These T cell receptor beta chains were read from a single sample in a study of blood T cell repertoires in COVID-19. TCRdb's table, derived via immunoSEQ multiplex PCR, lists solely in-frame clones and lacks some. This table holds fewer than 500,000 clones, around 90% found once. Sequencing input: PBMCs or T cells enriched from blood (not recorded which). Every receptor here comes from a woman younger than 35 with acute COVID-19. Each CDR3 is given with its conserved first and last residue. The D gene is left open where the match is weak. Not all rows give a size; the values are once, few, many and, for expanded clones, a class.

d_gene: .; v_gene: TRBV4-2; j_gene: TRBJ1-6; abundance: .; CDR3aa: CASSHEESSYNSPLHF; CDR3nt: TGTGCCAGCAGCCATGAGGAGAGCTCCTATAATTCACCCCTCCACTTT
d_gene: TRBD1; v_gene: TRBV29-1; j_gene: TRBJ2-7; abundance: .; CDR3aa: CSVLGGASYEQYF; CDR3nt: TGCAGCGTTCTAGGGGGCGCCTCCTACGAGCAGTACTTC
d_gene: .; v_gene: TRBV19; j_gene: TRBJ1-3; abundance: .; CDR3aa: CASSLSTPGNTIYF; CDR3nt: TGTGCCAGTAGTCTGTCGACACCGGGAAACACCATATATTTT
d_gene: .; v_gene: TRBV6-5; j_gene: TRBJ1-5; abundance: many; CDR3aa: CASSPRGKNQPQHF; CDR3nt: TGTGCCAGCAGCCCGAGAGGGAAAAATCAGCCCCAGCATTTT
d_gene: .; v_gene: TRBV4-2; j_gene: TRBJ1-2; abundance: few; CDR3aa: CASSQDSSNYGYTF; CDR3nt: TGTGCCAGCAGCCAAGACAGTTCTAACTATGGCTACACCTTC
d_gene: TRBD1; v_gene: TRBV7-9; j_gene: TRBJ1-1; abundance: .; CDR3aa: CASSQGQDEAFF; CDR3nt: TGTGCCAGCAGCCAGGGACAGGATGAAGCTTTCTTT
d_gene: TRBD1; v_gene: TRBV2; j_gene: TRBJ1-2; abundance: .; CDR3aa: CASRTGPEGYTF; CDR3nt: TGTGCCAGCCGGACAGGGCCTGAAGGCTACACCTTC
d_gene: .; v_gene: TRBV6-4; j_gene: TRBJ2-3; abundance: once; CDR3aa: CASSDSEGDTQYF; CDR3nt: TGTGCCAGCAGTGACTCTGAGGGCGATACGCAGTATTTT
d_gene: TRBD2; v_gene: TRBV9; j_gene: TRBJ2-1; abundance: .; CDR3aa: CASSFRGTSGQTSYNEQFF; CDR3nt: TGTGCCAGCTCCTTTCGGGGGACTAGCGGGCAAACCTCCTACAATGAGCAGTTCTTC
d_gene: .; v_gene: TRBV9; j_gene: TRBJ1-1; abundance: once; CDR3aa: CASSPRGREDTEAFF; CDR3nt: TGTGCCAGCAGCCCCCGGGGCAGGGAGGACACTGAAGCTTTCTTT
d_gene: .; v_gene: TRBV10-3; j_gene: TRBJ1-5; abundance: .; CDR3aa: CASNKGAEPQHF; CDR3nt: TGTGCCAGCAACAAAGGGGCTGAGCCCCAGCATTTT
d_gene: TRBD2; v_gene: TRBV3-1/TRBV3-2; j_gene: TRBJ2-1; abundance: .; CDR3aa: CASSQLAGVGNEQFF; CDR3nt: TGTGCCAGCAGCCAACTAGCGGGAGTAGGCAATGAGCAGTTCTTC
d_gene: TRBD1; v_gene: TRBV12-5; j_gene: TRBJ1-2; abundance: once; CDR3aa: CASGLGQGTSYGYTF; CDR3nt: TGTGCTAGTGGTCTAGGACAGGGGACCTCCTATGGCTACACCTTC
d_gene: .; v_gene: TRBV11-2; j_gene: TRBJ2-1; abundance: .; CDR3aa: CASTNTGGRPGNEQFF; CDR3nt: TGTGCCAGCACTAATACCGGGGGGCGTCCCGGGAATGAGCAGTTCTTC
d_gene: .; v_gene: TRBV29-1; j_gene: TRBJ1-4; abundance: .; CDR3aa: CSVVGQGEKLFF; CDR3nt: TGCAGCGTTGTGGGGCAGGGAGAAAAACTGTTTTTT
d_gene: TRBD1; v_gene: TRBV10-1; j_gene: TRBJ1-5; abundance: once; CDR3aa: CASRLPTGDQPQHF; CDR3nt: TGCGCCAGCAGGCTGCCGACAGGGGATCAGCCCCAGCATTTT
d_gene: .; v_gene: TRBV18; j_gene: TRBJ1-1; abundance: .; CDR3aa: CASSTQASTEAFF; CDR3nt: TGTGCCAGCTCGACCCAGGCAAGCACTGAAGCTTTCTTT
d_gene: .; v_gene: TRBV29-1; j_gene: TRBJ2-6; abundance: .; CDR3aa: CSVEEGAGDSGANVLTF; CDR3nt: TGCAGCGTTGAAGAGGGGGCCGGGGACTCTGGGGCCAACGTCCTGACTTTC
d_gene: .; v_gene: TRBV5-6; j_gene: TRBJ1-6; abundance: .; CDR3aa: CASSLIQGPLHF; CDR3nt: TGTGCCAGCAGCTTGATCCAGGGGCCCCTCCACTTT
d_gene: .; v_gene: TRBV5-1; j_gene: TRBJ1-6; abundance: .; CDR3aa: CASSFFAGLNNSPLHF; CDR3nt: TGCGCCAGCAGCTTTTTCGCCGGGTTGAACAATTCACCCCTCCACTTT
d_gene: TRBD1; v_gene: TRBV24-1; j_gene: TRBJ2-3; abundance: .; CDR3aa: CATSETGATDTQYF; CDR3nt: TGTGCCACCAGTGAAACAGGGGCGACAGATACGCAGTATTTT
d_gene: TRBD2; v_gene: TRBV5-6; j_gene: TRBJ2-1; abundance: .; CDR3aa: CASSFGLAGGSFDEQFF; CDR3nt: TGTGCCAGCAGCTTTGGGCTAGCGGGGGGTTCATTCGATGAGCAGTTCTTC
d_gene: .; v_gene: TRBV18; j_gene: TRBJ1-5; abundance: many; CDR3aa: CASSLEQLSNQPQHF; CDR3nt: TGTGCCAGCTCACTCGAACAGCTTAGCAATCAGCCCCAGCATTTT
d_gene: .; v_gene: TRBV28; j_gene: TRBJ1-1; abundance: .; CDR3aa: CASSFGGGLRRTEAFF; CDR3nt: TGTGCCAGCTCGTTTGGGGGGGGTTTAAGGCGCACTGAAGCTTTCTTT
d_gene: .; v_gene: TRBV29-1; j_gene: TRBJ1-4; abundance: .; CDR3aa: CSVGGRTSEKLFF; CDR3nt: TGCAGCGTTGGGGGCAGGACATCCGAAAAACTGTTTTTT
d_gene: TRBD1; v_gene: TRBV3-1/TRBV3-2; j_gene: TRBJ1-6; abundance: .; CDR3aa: CASNRGCSPLHF; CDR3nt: TGTGCCAGCAACAGGGGTTGTTCACCCCTCCACTTT
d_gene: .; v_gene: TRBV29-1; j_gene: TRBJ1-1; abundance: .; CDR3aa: CSVEGAYMSTEAFF; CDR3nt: TGCAGCGTTGAAGGGGCCTACATGAGCACTGAAGCTTTCTTT
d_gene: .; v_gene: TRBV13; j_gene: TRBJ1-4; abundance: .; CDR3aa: CASSLAQGNEKLFF; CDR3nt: TGTGCCAGCAGCTTAGCCCAGGGAAATGAAAAACTGTTTTTT
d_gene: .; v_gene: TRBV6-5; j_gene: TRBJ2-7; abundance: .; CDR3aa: CASSYPTGRKYF; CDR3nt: TGTGCCAGCAGTTACCCGACAGGGAGGAAGTACTTC
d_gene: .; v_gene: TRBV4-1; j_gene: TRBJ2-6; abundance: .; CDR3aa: CASSQGTSGANVLTF; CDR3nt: TGCGCCAGCAGCCAAGGAACTTCTGGGGCCAACGTCCTGACTTTC
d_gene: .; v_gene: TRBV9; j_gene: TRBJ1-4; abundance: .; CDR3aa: CASSGATNEKLFF; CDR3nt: TGTGCCAGCAGCGGAGCAACTAATGAAAAACTGTTTTTT
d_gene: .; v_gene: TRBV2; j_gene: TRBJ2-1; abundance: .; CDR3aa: CAREWNSIVGEYNEQFF; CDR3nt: TGTGCCAGGGAATGGAACTCGATAGTAGGGGAATACAATGAGCAGTTCTTC
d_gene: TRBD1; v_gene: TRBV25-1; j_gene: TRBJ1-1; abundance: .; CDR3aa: CASSEPAADRGSVKAFF; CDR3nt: TGTGCCAGCAGTGAACCGGCCGCGGACAGGGGTTCGGTGAAGGCTTTCTTT
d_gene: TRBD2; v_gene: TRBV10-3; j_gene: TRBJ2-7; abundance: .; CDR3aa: CAISEPEASGRYEQYF; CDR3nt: TGTGCCATCAGTGAGCCCGAGGCTAGCGGCCGGTACGAGCAGTACTTC
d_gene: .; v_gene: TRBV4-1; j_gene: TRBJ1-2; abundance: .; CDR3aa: CASSQGLGYTF; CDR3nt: TGCGCCAGCAGCCAAGGTCTTGGCTACACCTTC
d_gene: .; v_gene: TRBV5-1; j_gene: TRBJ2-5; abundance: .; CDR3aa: CASSLEGNKKTQYF; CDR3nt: TGCGCCAGCAGCTTGGAGGGGAACAAGAAGACCCAGTACTTC
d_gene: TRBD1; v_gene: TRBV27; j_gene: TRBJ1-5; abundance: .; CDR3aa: CASSWGPTGRNQPQHF; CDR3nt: TGTGCCAGCAGTTGGGGACCGACAGGGAGGAATCAGCCCCAGCATTTT
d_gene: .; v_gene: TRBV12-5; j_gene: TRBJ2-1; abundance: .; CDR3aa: CASGDGTLLYNEQFF; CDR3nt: TGTGCTAGTGGGGACGGGACACTCCTTTACAATGAGCAGTTCTTC
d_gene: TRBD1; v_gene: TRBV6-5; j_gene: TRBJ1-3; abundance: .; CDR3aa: CASSTDRVGNTIYF; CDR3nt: TGTGCCAGCAGTACCGACAGGGTTGGAAACACCATATATTTT
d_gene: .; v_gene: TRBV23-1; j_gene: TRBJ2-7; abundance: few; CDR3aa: CARGGSSYEQYF; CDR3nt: TGCGCCAGAGGAGGCAGCTCCTACGAGCAGTACTTC
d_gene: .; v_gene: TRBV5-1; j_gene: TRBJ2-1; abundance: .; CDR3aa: CASSLNERDEQFF; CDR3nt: TGCGCCAGCAGTCTAAACGAGCGCGATGAGCAGTTCTTC
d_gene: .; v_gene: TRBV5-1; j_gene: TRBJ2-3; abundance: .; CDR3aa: CASSLGAGRDTDTQYF; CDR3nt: TGCGCCAGCAGCTTGGGGGCGGGACGGGACACAGATACGCAGTATTTT
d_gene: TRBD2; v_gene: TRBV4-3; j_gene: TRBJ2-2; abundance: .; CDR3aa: CASSQRSGVNTGELFF; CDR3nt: TGCGCCAGCAGCCAAAGGAGCGGGGTGAACACCGGGGAGCTGTTTTTT
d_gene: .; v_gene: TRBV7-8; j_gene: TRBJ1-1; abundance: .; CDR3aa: CASSRSMNTEAFF; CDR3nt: TGTGCCAGCAGCCGGAGTATGAACACTGAAGCTTTCTTT
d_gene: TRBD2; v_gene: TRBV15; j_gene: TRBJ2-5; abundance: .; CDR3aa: CATSRVELAGDLLETQYF; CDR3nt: TGTGCCACCAGCAGAGTAGAGCTAGCGGGGGATTTATTAGAGACCCAGTACTTC
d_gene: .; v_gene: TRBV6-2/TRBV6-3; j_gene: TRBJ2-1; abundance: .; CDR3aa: CASSPTGGNEQFF; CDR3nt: TGTGCCAGCAGTCCCACCGGCGGTAATGAGCAGTTCTTC
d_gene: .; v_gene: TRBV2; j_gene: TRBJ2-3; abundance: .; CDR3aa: CASSPTRGITDTQYF; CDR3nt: TGTGCCAGCAGTCCGACACGGGGGATCACAGATACGCAGTATTTT
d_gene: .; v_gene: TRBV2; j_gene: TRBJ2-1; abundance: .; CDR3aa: CASCRDSLYNEQFF; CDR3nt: TGTGCCAGCTGCCGGGACTCCCTCTACAATGAGCAGTTCTTC
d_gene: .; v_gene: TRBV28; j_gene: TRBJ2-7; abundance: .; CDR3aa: CASTAETYEQYF; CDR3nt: TGTGCCAGCACAGCGGAAACCTACGAGCAGTACTTC
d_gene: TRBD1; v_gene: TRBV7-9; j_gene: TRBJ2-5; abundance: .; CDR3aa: CASSLRDRGETQYF; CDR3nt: TGTGCCAGCAGCTTGCGGGACAGGGGGGAGACCCAGTACTTC
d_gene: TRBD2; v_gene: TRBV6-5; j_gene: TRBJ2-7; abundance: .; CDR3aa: CASTLAGNYEQYF; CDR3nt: TGTGCCAGTACGCTAGCGGGTAACTACGAGCAGTACTTC
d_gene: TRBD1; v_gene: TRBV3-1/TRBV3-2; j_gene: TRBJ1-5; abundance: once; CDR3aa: CASSPPGQVGYQPQHF; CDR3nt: TGTGCCAGCAGCCCTCCGGGACAGGTGGGGTATCAGCCCCAGCATTTT
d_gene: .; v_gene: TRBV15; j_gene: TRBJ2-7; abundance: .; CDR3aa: CATSRVPADSTYEQYF; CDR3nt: TGTGCCACCAGCAGAGTTCCAGCTGACTCCACCTACGAGCAGTACTTC
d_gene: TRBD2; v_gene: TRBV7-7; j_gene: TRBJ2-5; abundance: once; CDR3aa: CASSLGAGGQETQYF; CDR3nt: TGTGCTAGCAGCTTAGGAGCGGGGGGCCAAGAGACCCAGTACTTC
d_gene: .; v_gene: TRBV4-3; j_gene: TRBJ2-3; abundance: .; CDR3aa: CASSPQGGDTQYF; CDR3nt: TGCGCCAGCAGCCCACAGGGTGGAGATACGCAGTATTTT
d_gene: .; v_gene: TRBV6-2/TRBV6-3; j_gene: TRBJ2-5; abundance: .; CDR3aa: CASSPDSVFHETQYF; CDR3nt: TGTGCCAGCAGTCCAGACTCGGTTTTTCACGAGACCCAGTACTTC